This paragraph reports one T cell receptor beta chain. The antigen is not known. Primers for the PCR totalled 60 Vbeta and 13 Jbeta. Sequenced by immunoSEQ multiplex PCR; TCRdb stores in-frame clones only, minus some. Of 150,000 or so clones detected, less than 85% appear once; the ten largest clones hold 4.3%. This sample was included in a study of cytomegalovirus exposure and HLA in healthy donors. Looking at the study overall: The early release's HLA-typed donors yielded 65 million to 85 million unique TCRs.

Germline V lookup: CDR1 SGHTA, CDR2 FQGNSA. The V end was cut by 6 bases, the J end by 8 bases, with 17 bases between. CDR3 length: 14 amino acids. Whole-study findings and limits: Testing in vitro showed a few CMV-associated chains specific for CMV antigens. Presence/absence analyses took donor sequencing depth as roughly uniform. Accurate HLA-A and HLA-B prediction from TCR beta sequences was reported for most subjects.

The chain uses TRBV7-2 and TRBJ2-1, with a possible D match to TRBD2 (6 bases). Input material: PBMCs. The TCR sequence derives from a man between 18 and 35 years old in good health and CMV-seropositive. The CDR3 loop is CASRPRDSPDEQFF. In DNA, the CDR3 is TGTGCCAGCAGGCCCCGGGACTCGCCGGATGAGCAGTTCTTC.